The clone carrying this T cell receptor (beta chain) was detected ten times or more. What it recognizes is unknown. Sequencing used immunoSEQ multiplex PCR; TCRdb keeps in-frame clones, though not all of them. Of some 140,000 clones in the sample, 80% to 90% were seen once. The data originate from a study of cytomegalovirus exposure and HLA in healthy donors. Overall study findings and caveats: For cytomegalovirus status, the classifier reportedly gave diagnoses with high specificity and sensitivity. The study put 150 to 200 TCR beta chains on its list as cytomegalovirus-associated.

CDR3 length: 12 residues. Per the germline V gene, CDR1 is SNHLY and CDR2 is FYNNEI. V lost 6 bases to trimming and J lost 10 bases, with 13 bases between them. This receptor was taken from a man aged 18 to 35 in good health and CMV-seronegative. The V call is TRBV2, the J call TRBJ2-1; the D gene is possibly TRBD1 (6 bases). Source material: PBMCs. Here the CDR3 reads CASRGTGTEQFF. The CDR3 coding sequence is TGTGCCAGCAGGGGGACCGGGACAGAGCAGTTCTTC.